One sample yielded the 24 T cell receptor beta chains listed below, sequenced in a study of T-cell memory formation after mild COVID-19. From the 5' RACE reads, TCRdb called clonotypes with MiXCR, one entry per CDR3 protein. The sample has 350,000 to 400,000 distinct CDR3 sequences, about an eighth seen once. The specimen sequenced was PBMCs or a T cell subset sorted from them (not recorded which). The origin of the receptors is a man between 18 and 35 years old who had mild COVID-19 (a few samples of this study predate the infection). Cell type and time point are not known.

This clonotype was seen at least ten times. The chain recombines TRBV5-8 with TRBJ2-2, with D uncertain. CDR3 length: 13 amino acids. The germline V gene encodes CDR1 SGHTS and CDR2 YDEGEE. With 2 bases removed from V and 5 bases from J, the gap between germline ends came to 7 bases. CDR3 sequence (DNA): TGTGCCAGCAGCTTCTTGACTACCGGGGAGCTGTTTTTT. This gives the protein CASSFLTTGELFF.

This clonotype appeared a few times. The chain employs TRBV29-1 and TRBJ2-5, with a tentative D call TRBD1 (6 bases). Per germline, CDR1 SQVTM and CDR2 ANQGSEA. Trimming took 4 bases from V and 4 from J, leaving 16 bases between them. This CDR3 is 14 amino acids long. The CDR3 DNA follows: TGCAGCGTTGTTCAGTCGATGGGGGCAGAGACCCAGTACTTC. Encoded protein: CSVVQSMGAETQYF.

V is TRBV6-5 and J is TRBJ2-7; D is undetermined. The CDR3 covers 13 residues. Deletions cut 8 bases from V and 0 bases from J, with 11 bases between. CDR1 and CDR2 (germline): MNHEY, SVGAGI. Written as DNA, the CDR3 is TGTGCCAGCGGGCGGCGGCCCTCCTACGAGCAGTACTTC. Its protein is CASGRRPSYEQYF.

The chain recombines TRBV12-3 or TRBV12-4 with TRBJ2-2, with 8 bases aligning to TRBD1. The CDR3 sequence is 15 residues long. V gave up 5 bases and J gave up 1 base; unmatched junction bases: 3. CDR3 residues: CASSARGLNTGELFF. The CDR3 nucleotides are TGTGCCAGCAGTGCCAGGGGGCTGAACACCGGGGAGCTGTTTTTT.

This clonotype has more than one count but fewer than ten. This chain links TRBV6-1 with TRBJ2-7, with D unclear. Germline loops: CDR1 MNHNS, CDR2 SASEGT. Trimming took off 1 base at V and 0 bases at J, with 10 bases between the two ends. The CDR3 is made up of 15 amino acids. The CDR3 coding sequence is TGTGCCAGCAGTGAAGGACTGTTTAGCTCCTACGAGCAGTACTTC. Encoded protein: CASSEGLFSSYEQYF.

The table lists this clonotype with a few counts. The chain uses TRBV14 and TRBJ2-7; 7 bases match TRBD2. V shed 1 base and J 1 base; nucleotides not matched to a gene: 7. The CDR3 is made up of 16 amino acids. Germline V lookup: CDR1 SGHDN, CDR2 FVKESK. The CDR3: CASSQGRGYRSYEQYV. The CDR3 nucleotides are TGTGCCAGCAGCCAAGGGCGGGGGTATAGGTCCTACGAGCAGTACGTC.

The rearrangement joins TRBV20-1 to TRBJ2-3; a possible D gene is TRBD1 (6 bases). The CDR3 loop spans 14 amino acids. Germline CDR1 reads DFQATT; CDR2 reads SNEGSKA (reference sequence). V was shortened by 1 base and J by 3 bases, with 11 bases between the two germline ends. As DNA, the CDR3 is TGCAGTGCTAGAGGGGACACTTTTACAGATACGCAGTATTTT. Amino acids: CSARGDTFTDTQYF.

This clonotype was seen ten or more times. The chain links TRBV5-1 to TRBJ2-3; D unresolved. The CDR3 is 14 amino acids. CDR1 is SGHRS, CDR2 YFSETQ, per germline. V lost 4 bases and J lost 5, with 14 bases in between. CDR3 coding DNA: TGCGCCAGCAGCACCCGATCCCAGGAAGATACGCAGTATTTT. Translating gives CASSTRSQEDTQYF. Looking up the rest from reference TRBV5-1 and TRBJ2-3 gives the full variable domain: KAGVTQTPRYLIKTRGQQVTLSCSPISGHRSVSWYQQTPGQGLQFLFEYFSETQRNKGNFPGRFSGRQFSNSRSEMNVSTLELGDSALYLCASSTRSQEDTQYFGPGTRLTVL.

In its sample, this clonotype was seen once. V and J are TRBV5-6 and TRBJ2-3; 7 bases fit TRBD2. Looked up from germline, CDR1 is SGHDT and CDR2 is YYEEEE. V dropped 4 bases and J dropped 3; count of bases not matched to a gene: 8. The CDR3 is 15 amino acids. The CDR3 DNA follows: TGTGCCAGCAGCCGGGAGGATATGAGGACAGATACGCAGTATTTT. Translation: CASSREDMRTDTQYF.

This clonotype was detected only a few times. The chain employs TRBV7-9 and TRBJ1-1, with D possibly being TRBD1 (6 bases). V dropped 1 base and J dropped 5 bases, with 20 bases sitting between them. Germline V gene lookup returns CDR1 SEHNR and CDR2 FQNEAQ (reference sequence). This CDR3 is 17 amino acids long. The CDR3 bases are TGTGCCAGCAGCTTAGGCGGGTTCAGGGGCGCAGGTACTGAAGCTTTCTTT. Protein: CASSLGGFRGAGTEAFF.

This clonotype appeared a few times. The chain uses TRBV18 and TRBJ1-5, with a weak D call TRBD1 (5 bases). Trimming shortened V by 2 bases and J by 7 bases, and 9 bases separated the two germline ends. The CDR3 is made up of 13 amino acids. Germline CDR1 reads KGHSH; CDR2 reads LQKENI. The CDR3 DNA reads as TGTGCCAGCTCACCATCTCAGGGCCAGCCCCAGCATTTT. This codes for CASSPSQGQPQHF. Drawing the rest from reference TRBV18 and TRBJ1-5, the complete variable domain is NAGVMQNPRHLVRRRGQEARLRCSPMKGHSHVYWYRQLPEEGLKFMVYLQKENIIDESGMPKERFSAEFPKEGPSILRIQQVVRGDSAAYFCASSPSQGQPQHFGDGTRLSIL.

Only a few counts were recorded for this clonotype. The chain recombines TRBV10-1 with TRBJ2-7, with D unresolved. V lost 3 bases to trimming and J lost 3 bases, with 9 bases between them. This CDR3 region has 13 residues. CDR1 WNHNN and CDR2 SYGVQD come from the germline V gene (reference sequence). The CDR3 nucleotides read TGCGCCAGCAGTGACCCCCCTATCTACGAGCAGTACGTC. This translates into CASSDPPIYEQYV.

This clonotype showed up just a few times. V is TRBV9 and J is TRBJ1-3, with D hard to call. CDR1 is SGDLS and CDR2 is YYNGEE in the germline V gene. With 5 bases removed from V and 0 bases from J, the gap between germline ends came to 9 bases. The CDR3 runs to 14 residues. The CDR3 bases are TGTGCCAGCAGTGACGGGAGCTCTGGAAACACCATATATTTT. Protein product: CASSDGSSGNTIYF.

This clonotype was observed a few times. CDR3 loop: CASSGVIGAGYTF. CDR3 sequence (DNA): TGCGCCAGCAGCGGTGTTATCGGGGCGGGCTACACCTTC. The chain is built from TRBV5-1 and TRBJ1-2; the D gene is possibly TRBD1 (5 bases). Germline loops: CDR1 SGHRS, CDR2 YFSETQ. The CDR3 sequence is 13 residues long. Between the trimmed V and J ends, which lost 4 bases and 8 bases, there was a span of 15 bases.

The V gene is TRBV3-1, the J gene TRBJ1-5; D gene ambiguous. Trimming removed 4 bases at V and 2 bases at J, with 12 bases between. The CDR3 is 15 residues long. CDR1 is LGHDT and CDR2 is YNNKEL in the germline V gene (reference sequence). The CDR3 region has the DNA TGTGCCAGCAGCCCGGGTTGGTTTGGCAATCAGCCCCAGCATTTT. Its translation: CASSPGWFGNQPQHF. The full variable domain, with the rest looked up from reference TRBV3-1 and TRBJ1-5, is DTAVSQTPKYLVTQMGNDKSIKCEQNLGHDTMYWYKQDSKKFLKIMFSYNNKELIINETVPNRFSPKSPDKAHLNLHINSLELGDSAVYFCASSPGWFGNQPQHFGDGTRLSIL.

The rearrangement links TRBV29-1 to TRBJ1-1; D ambiguous. The CDR3 is 13 amino acids. Germline V gene data show CDR1 as SQVTM and CDR2 as ANQGSEA. Trimming took off 4 bases at V and 0 bases at J, with 9 bases between the two ends. CDR3 protein: CSVGLSLNTEAFF. In DNA form, the CDR3 reads TGCAGCGTTGGTTTATCGCTGAACACTGAAGCTTTCTTT.

This chain uses TRBV20-1 with TRBJ2-1, with D maybe TRBD2 (6 bases). CDR1 is DFQATT and CDR2 is SNEGSKA in the germline V gene (reference sequence). The CDR3 runs 16 residues. V was clipped by 0 bases and J by 7 bases, with 19 bases between them. The CDR3, as DNA: TGCAGTGCTAGAGATGTCCGGGAGATCGATTTTAATGAGCAGTTCTTC. This gives the protein CSARDVREIDFNEQFF.

This clonotype showed up many times. The chain uses TRBV4-1 and TRBJ2-1; D is uncertain. The CDR3 consists of 15 residues. The germline V gene encodes CDR1 MGHRA and CDR2 YSYEKL. Trimming took off 2 bases at V and 8 bases at J, with 16 bases between the two ends. The CDR3 DNA reads TGCGCCAGCAGCCAACCCTGGGCGGAACTCCATGAGCAGTTCTTC. The encoded protein is CASSQPWAELHEQFF.

The chain has TRBV11-2 and TRBJ1-2, with D perhaps matching TRBD1 (6 bases). Trimming shortened V by 5 bases and J by 3 bases, and 10 bases separated the two germline ends. This CDR3 is built from 13 residues. The germline V gene encodes CDR1 SGHAT and CDR2 FQNNGV. CDR3 amino acids: CASSRTEYYGYTF. The CDR3 bases are TGTGCCAGCAGCCGGACAGAGTACTATGGCTACACCTTC.

A few counts support this clonotype. The chain uses TRBV6-2 or TRBV6-3 and TRBJ1-2; 7 bases map to TRBD1. The CDR3 loop spans 16 amino acids. With V trimmed by 6 bases and J by 2 bases, 12 bases remained unmatched. Germline CDR1 reads MNHEY; CDR2 reads SVGEGT. The CDR3 region has the DNA TGTGCCAGCAGCTCCCCAACAGGGGCCTGGAACTATGGCTACACCTTC. Its protein product is CASSSPTGAWNYGYTF.

This clonotype was counted a few times. The chain recombines TRBV4-3 with TRBJ2-7; D gene ambiguous. Trimming left V 0 bases short and J 6 bases short, with 9 bases between. Germline V lookup: CDR1 LGHNA, CDR2 YSLEER. The length of the CDR3 is 13 residues. The DNA of the CDR3 is TGCGCCAGCAGCCAAGAATCCCTGGCCGAGCAGTACTTC. Its translation is CASSQESLAEQYF.

This clonotype was seen ten or more times. This chain connects TRBV10-3 to TRBJ1-2; D gene unclear. The CDR3 totals 13 residues. Germline loops: CDR1 ENHRY, CDR2 SYGVKD. V was clipped by 4 bases and J by 4 bases, with 10 bases between them. This CDR3 reads CAISVGGSYGYTF. The CDR3 DNA is TGTGCCATCAGTGTGGGTGGTAGCTATGGCTACACCTTC.

The genes are TRBV4-3 and TRBJ1-3; perhaps TRBD1 as D (5 bases). Germline lookup yields CDR1 LGHNA and CDR2 YSLEER. V lost 3 bases and J 0 bases, leaving 15 bases between the germline ends. This CDR3 is built from 17 residues. CDR3 region: CASSHRSGTLSGNTIYF. The CDR3 DNA sequence: TGCGCCAGCAGCCACCGATCCGGGACGCTCTCTGGAAACACCATATATTTT.

This clonotype came up many times. V usage is TRBV5-1 and J usage is TRBJ2-7, with D possibly being TRBD1 (5 bases). CDR3 length: 14 residues. Germline loops: CDR1 SGHRS, CDR2 YFSETQ. Between the trimmed V and J ends, which lost 3 bases and 2 bases, there was a span of 12 bases. The CDR3 coding sequence is TGCGCCAGCAGCTCCGGACCAGGGACCTACGAGCAGTACGTC. Amino acids: CASSSGPGTYEQYV.